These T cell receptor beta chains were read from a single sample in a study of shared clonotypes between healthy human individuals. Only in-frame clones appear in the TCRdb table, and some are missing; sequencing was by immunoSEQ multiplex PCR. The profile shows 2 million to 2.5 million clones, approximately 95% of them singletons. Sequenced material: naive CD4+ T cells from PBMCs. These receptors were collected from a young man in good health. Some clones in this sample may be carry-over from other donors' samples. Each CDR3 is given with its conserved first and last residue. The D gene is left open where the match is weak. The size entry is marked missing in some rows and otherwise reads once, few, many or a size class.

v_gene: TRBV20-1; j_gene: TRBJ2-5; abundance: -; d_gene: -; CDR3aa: CSPELQETQYF; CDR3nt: TGCAGTCCCGAGCTTCAAGAGACCCAGTACTTC
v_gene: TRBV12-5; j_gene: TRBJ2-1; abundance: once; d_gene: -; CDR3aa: CASGAGTDEQFF; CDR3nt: TGTGCTAGTGGCGCAGGAACCGATGAGCAGTTCTTC
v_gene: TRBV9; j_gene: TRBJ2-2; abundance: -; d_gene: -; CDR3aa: CASSRGHPANTGELFF; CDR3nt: TGTGCCAGCAGCCGAGGACACCCTGCGAACACCGGGGAGCTGTTTTTT
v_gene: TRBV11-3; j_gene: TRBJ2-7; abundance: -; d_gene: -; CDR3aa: CASSTPTGPYEQYF; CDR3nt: TGTGCCAGCAGCACCCCTACAGGGCCCTACGAGCAGTACTTC
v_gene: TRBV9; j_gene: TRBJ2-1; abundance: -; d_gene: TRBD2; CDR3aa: CASSVGGLAPLQFF; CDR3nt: TGTGCCAGCAGCGTAGGGGGACTAGCGCCCCTCCAGTTCTTC
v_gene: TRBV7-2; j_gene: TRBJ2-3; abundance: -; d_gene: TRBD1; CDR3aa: CASRGSRDRGSTDTQYF; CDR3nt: TGTGCCAGCAGAGGATCGAGGGACAGGGGTTCCACAGATACGCAGTATTTT
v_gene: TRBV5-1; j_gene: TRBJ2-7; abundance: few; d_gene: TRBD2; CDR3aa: CASSLGGAGDEQYF; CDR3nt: TGCGCCAGCAGCTTGGGAGGGGCGGGGGACGAGCAGTACTTC
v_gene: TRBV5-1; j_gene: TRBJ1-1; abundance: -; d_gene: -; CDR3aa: CASSQDSNTEAFF; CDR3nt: TGCGCCAGCAGCCAGGACAGTAACACTGAAGCTTTCTTT
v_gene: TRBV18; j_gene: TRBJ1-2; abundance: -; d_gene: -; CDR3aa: CASSSGAGIRNTF; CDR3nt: TGTGCCAGCTCATCGGGGGCAGGGATCAGAAACACCTTC
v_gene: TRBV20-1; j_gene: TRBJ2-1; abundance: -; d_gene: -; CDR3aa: CSAPSVGGQFF; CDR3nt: TGCAGTGCTCCTTCCGTTGGCGGGCAGTTCTTC
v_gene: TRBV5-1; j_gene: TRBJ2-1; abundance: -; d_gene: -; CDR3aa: CASSLATAGVRGEQFF; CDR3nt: TGCGCCAGCAGCTTGGCCACCGCTGGGGTTCGGGGTGAGCAGTTCTTC
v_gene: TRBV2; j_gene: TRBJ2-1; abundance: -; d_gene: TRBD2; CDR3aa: CASTPTSGGYNEQFF; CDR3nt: TGTGCCAGCACCCCGACTAGCGGGGGGTACAATGAGCAGTTCTTC
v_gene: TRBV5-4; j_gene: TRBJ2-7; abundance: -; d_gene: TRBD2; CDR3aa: CASSFRLAGGREQYF; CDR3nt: TGTGCCAGCAGCTTTCGACTAGCGGGAGGGAGGGAGCAGTACTTC
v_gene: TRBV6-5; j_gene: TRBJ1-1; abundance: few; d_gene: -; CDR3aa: CASSYSWSINTEAFF; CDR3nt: TGTGCCAGCAGTTACTCTTGGAGTATCAACACTGAAGCTTTCTTT
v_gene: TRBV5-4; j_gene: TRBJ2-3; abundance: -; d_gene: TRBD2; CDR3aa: CASRRTSGTDTQYF; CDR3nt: TGTGCCAGCAGGCGGACTAGCGGTACAGATACGCAGTATTTT
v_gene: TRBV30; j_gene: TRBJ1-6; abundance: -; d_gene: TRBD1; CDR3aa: CAWSRDSMAGSPLHF; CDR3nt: TGTGCCTGGAGTCGGGACAGTATGGCGGGCTCACCCCTCCACTTT
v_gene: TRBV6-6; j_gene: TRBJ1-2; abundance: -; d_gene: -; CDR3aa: CASSYSLTANYGYTF; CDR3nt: TGTGCCAGCAGTTACTCATTGACAGCTAACTATGGCTACACCTTC
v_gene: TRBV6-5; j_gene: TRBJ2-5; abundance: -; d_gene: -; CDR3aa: CASSYMGSETQYF; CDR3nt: TGTGCCAGCAGTTACATGGGATCGGAGACCCAGTACTTC
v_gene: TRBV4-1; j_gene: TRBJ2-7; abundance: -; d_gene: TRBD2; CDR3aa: CASSQLLLAGDNEQYF; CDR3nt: TGCGCCAGCAGCCAACTCTTACTAGCGGGAGACAACGAGCAGTACTTC
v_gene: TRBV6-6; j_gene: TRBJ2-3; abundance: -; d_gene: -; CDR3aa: CASSYGLARADTQYF; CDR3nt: TGTGCCAGCAGTTACGGGCTAGCGCGCGCAGATACGCAGTATTTT
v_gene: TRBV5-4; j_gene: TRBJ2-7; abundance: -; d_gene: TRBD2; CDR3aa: CASSSGGYEQYF; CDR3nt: TGTGCCAGCAGCTCGGGGGGCTACGAGCAGTACTTC
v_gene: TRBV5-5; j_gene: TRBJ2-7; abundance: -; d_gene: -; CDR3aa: CASSLWDGTYEQYF; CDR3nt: TGTGCCAGCAGCCTATGGGACGGGACCTACGAGCAGTACTTC
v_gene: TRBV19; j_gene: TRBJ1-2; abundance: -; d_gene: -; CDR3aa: CASSRDRNYGYTF; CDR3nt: TGTGCCAGTAGTAGAGACCGGAACTATGGCTACACCTTC
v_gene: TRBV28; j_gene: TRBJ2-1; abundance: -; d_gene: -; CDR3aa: CASSPLLQGNNEQFF; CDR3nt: TGTGCCAGCAGTCCCCTTCTACAAGGGAACAATGAGCAGTTCTTC
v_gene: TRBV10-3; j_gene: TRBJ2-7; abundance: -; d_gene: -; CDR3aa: CAISESGDEQYF; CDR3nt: TGTGCCATCAGTGAGTCGGGTGACGAGCAGTACTTC
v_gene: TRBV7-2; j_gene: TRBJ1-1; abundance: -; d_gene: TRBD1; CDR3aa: CASSSMTRDSSFEAFF; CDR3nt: TGTGCCAGCAGCTCCATGACCCGGGACAGTTCTTTTGAAGCTTTCTTT
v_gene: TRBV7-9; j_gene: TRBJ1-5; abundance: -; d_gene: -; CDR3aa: CASSLEAGSNQPQHF; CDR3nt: TGTGCCAGCAGCTTAGAGGCAGGTAGCAATCAGCCCCAGCATTTT
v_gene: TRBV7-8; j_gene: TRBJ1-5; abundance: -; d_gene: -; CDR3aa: CASSFQDGPRPQPQHF; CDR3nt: TGTGCCAGCAGTTTTCAGGACGGACCCCGTCCTCAGCCCCAGCATTTT
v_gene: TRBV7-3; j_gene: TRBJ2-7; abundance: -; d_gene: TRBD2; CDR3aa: CASSLITSGTEQYF; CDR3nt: TGTGCCAGCAGCTTAATTACTAGCGGGACTGAGCAGTACTTC
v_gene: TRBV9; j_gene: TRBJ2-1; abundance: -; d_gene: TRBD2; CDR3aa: CASSVTLAGGNEQFF; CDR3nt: TGTGCCAGCAGCGTGACACTAGCGGGAGGCAATGAGCAGTTCTTC
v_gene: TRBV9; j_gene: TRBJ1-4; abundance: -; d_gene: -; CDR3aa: CASSSSGAGEKLFF; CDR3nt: TGTGCCAGCAGCTCCAGTGGGGCGGGAGAAAAACTGTTTTTT
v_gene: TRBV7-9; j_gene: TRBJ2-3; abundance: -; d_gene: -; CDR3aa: CASSLSGSTDTQYF; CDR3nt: TGTGCCAGCAGCTTAAGTGGGAGCACAGATACGCAGTATTTT
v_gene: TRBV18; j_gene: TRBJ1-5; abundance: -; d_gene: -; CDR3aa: CASSPGSLRNQPQHF; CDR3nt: TGTGCCAGCTCACCAGGCAGTCTAAGAAATCAGCCCCAGCATTTT
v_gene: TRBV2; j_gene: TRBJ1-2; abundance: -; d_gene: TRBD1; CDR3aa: CASIDRGQGYGYTF; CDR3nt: TGTGCCAGCATCGACAGGGGGCAGGGCTATGGCTACACCTTC
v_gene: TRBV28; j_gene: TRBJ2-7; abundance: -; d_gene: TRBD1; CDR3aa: CASRRSTGGGFEQYF; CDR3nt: TGTGCCAGCAGACGTTCGACAGGGGGCGGGTTCGAGCAGTACTTC
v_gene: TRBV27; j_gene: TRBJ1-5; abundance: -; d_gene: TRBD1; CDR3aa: CASRPTGPSNQPQHF; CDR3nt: TGTGCCAGCAGACCGACAGGGCCTAGCAATCAGCCCCAGCATTTT
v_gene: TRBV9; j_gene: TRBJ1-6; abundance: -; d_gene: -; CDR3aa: CASSVASVANSPLHF; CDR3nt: TGTGCCAGCAGCGTAGCCTCCGTTGCAAATTCACCCCTCCACTTT
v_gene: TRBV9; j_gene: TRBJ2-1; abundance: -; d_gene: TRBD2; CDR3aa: CASSVASGISYNEQFF; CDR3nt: TGTGCCAGCAGCGTTGCTAGCGGGATCTCCTACAATGAGCAGTTCTTC
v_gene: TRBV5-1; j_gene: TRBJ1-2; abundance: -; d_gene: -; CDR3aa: CASSPTGNYGYTF; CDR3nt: TGCGCCAGCAGCCCCACAGGGAACTATGGCTACACCTTC
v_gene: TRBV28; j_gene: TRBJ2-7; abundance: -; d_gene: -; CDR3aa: CASTPTRDLEQYF; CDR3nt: TGTGCCAGCACCCCGACCCGGGACTTGGAGCAGTACTTC
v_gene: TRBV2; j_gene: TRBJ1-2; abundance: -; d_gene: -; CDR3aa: CASRGKGSNYGYTF; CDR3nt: TGTGCCAGCAGGGGAAAGGGATCTAACTATGGCTACACCTTC
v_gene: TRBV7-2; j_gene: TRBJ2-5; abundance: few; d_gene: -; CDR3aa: CASSLIGGPQETQYF; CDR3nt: TGTGCCAGCAGCTTAATCGGCGGGCCTCAAGAGACCCAGTACTTC
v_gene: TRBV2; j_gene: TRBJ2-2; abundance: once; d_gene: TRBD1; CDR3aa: CASSPGQGNTGELFF; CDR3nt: TGTGCCAGCAGTCCGGGACAGGGGAACACCGGGGAGCTGTTTTTT
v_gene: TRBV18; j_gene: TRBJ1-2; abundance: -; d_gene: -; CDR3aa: CASSPLAALTNYGYTF; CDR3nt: TGTGCCAGCTCACCACTAGCAGCTCTTACTAACTATGGCTACACCTTC
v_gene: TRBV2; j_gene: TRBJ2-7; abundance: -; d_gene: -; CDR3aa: CASSEVHLEGGEQYF; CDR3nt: TGTGCCAGCAGTGAGGTCCATTTGGAGGGGGGGGAGCAGTACTTC
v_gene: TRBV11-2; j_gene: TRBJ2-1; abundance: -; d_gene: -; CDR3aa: CASSSPSYNEQFF; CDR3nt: TGTGCCAGCAGCTCCCCGTCCTACAATGAGCAGTTCTTC
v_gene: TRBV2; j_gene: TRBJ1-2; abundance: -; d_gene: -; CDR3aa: CASSVGTRNYGYTF; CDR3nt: TGTGCCAGCAGTGTGGGGACGAGAAACTATGGCTACACCTTC
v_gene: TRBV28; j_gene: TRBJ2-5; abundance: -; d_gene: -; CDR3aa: CASSRPGQGKETQYF; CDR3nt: TGTGCCAGCAGTCGGCCGGGACAAGGAAAGGAGACCCAGTACTTC